This T cell receptor beta chain is from a study of post-analysis software for immune sequencing data. Incorporated into the TCR beta cDNA libraries were unique molecular identifiers, which served to reduce PCR and sequencing biases. TCRdb called the PCR reads again in MiXCR, with one record for every CDR3 protein. Here the sample spans hundreds of thousands of distinct CDR3 sequences, about 40% being singletons. Germline CDR1 is SEHNR and CDR2 is FQNEAQ (reference sequence). This CDR3 comprises 19 residues. The V segment lost 2 bases and the J segment 4 bases; nucleotides outside the gene matches: 12. Worth noting for this clonotype: Its antigen remains unknown.

Overall study results and limits: Patients carried a handful of TRBV segments more frequently than controls did, and TRBV5-6, TRBV5-1 and TRBV20-1 were among them.

The sequence derives from a girl aged 2-9 years with multiple sclerosis. The chain has TRBV7-9 and TRBJ2-7; TRBD2 agrees at 15 bases. Specimen: blood. CDR3 DNA: TGTGCCAGCAGCTTAATGGGACTAGCGGGAGGTTTGGGCCCTTACGAGCAGTACTTC. This sequence encodes CASSLMGLAGGLGPYEQYF.